The next 15 T cell receptor beta chains were all read from a single sample in a study of radiotherapy plus CTLA-4 blockade in lung cancer. The method was immunoSEQ multiplex PCR; TCRdb's version includes in-frame clones alone and lacks a portion of them. Of roughly 54,000 clones listed, 65% to 85% are singletons. Here the sequenced sample was peripheral blood, taken from a patient treated with radiotherapy plus ipilimumab. The receptors were sampled from a human donor with non-small cell lung cancer who had a partial response to radiotherapy plus ipilimumab.

The chain joins TRBV11-1 to TRBJ1-6, with D unresolved. CDR3 length: 16 amino acids. The germline gives CDR1 SGHAT, CDR2 FQDESV (reference sequence). Trimming stripped 5 bases from V and 7 bases from J, with 18 bases between. The CDR3 spells CASSAAEVPRNSPLHF. The CDR3 bases are TGTGCCAGCAGCGCGGCCGAGGTCCCTAGGAATTCACCCCTCCACTTT.

In this sample, this clone turned up once. J is TRBJ2-3 and V is TRBV7-3; possibly TRBD2 for D (5 bases). The V end was cut by 0 bases, the J end by 2 bases, with 9 bases between. Germline loops: CDR1 SGHTA, CDR2 FQGTGA. The CDR3 loop spans 15 amino acids. The CDR3 reads CASSLTAVNTDTQYF. The CDR3 region has the DNA TGTGCCAGCAGCTTAACAGCGGTTAACACAGATACGCAGTATTTT. Together with reference TRBV7-3 and TRBJ2-3, the CDR3 gives the full variable domain: GAGVSQTPSNKVTEKGKYVELRCDPISGHTALYWYRQSLGQGPEFLIYFQGTGAADDSGLPNDRFFAVRPEGSVSTLKIQRTERGDSAVYLCASSLTAVNTDTQYFGPGTRLTVL.

This chain connects TRBV5-4 to TRBJ2-1; tentatively, D is TRBD2 (6 bases). The CDR3 has 15 residues. Looked up from germline, CDR1 is SGHNT and CDR2 is YYREEE (reference sequence). V lost 2 bases and J 1 base, leaving 10 bases between the germline ends. The CDR3 protein is CASSFSGGSYNEQFF. DNA for the CDR3: TGTGCCAGCAGCTTCTCCGGGGGATCCTACAATGAGCAGTTCTTC.

The chain has TRBV19 and TRBJ2-7; TRBD1 agrees at 8 bases. Per germline, CDR1 LNHDA and CDR2 SQIVND (reference sequence). Trimming took 1 base from V and 5 from J; bases not matched to a gene: 7. This CDR3 comprises 15 residues. The chain's CDR3 is CASSIVTGGRDEQYF. For the CDR3, the DNA is TGTGCCAGTAGTATAGTAACAGGGGGAAGGGACGAGCAGTACTTC.

The gene calls are TRBV9 and TRBJ1-1; D remains ambiguous. The germline V and J ends were trimmed by 1 base and 3 bases, with 7 bases remaining between them. CDR1 and CDR2 (germline): SGDLS, YYNGEE. There are 13 residues in the CDR3. CDR3: CASSVLGDTEAFF. In DNA, the CDR3 is TGTGCCAGCAGCGTACTCGGGGACACTGAAGCTTTCTTT. Supplemented by reference TRBV9 and TRBJ1-1, the full variable domain reads DSGVTQTPKHLITATGQRVTLRCSPRSGDLSVYWYQQSLDQGLQFLIQYYNGEERAKGNILERFSAQQFPDLHSELNLSSLELGDSALYFCASSVLGDTEAFFGQGTRLTVV.

This chain joins TRBV9 and TRBJ1-3; maybe TRBD1 (5 bases). The CDR3 is 16 residues long. The V gene lost 0 bases and the J gene lost 4 bases, with 14 bases spanning the gap. Germline V gene data show CDR1 as SGDLS and CDR2 as YYNGEE. The CDR3 sequence is CASSVAAGTEGNTIYF. Written as DNA, the CDR3 is TGTGCCAGCAGCGTAGCTGCGGGGACTGAGGGAAACACCATATATTTT.

This chain joins TRBV5-4 and TRBJ1-1; 8 nucleotides match TRBD1. The J segment lost 4 bases and the V segment lost 6 bases, leaving 14 bases of the junction unmatched. Germline lookup yields CDR1 SGHNT and CDR2 YYREEE (reference sequence). The CDR3 loop spans 16 amino acids. The CDR3 bases are TGTGCCAGCACCGATCCAGGGGGCGATTTTAGCACTGAAGCTTTCTTT. This gives the protein CASTDPGGDFSTEAFF. The whole variable domain, filled in from reference TRBV5-4 and TRBJ1-1, reads ETGVTQSPTHLIKTRGQQVTLRCSSQSGHNTVSWYQQALGQGPQFIFQYYREEENGRGNFPPRFSGLQFPNYSSELNVNALELDDSALYLCASTDPGGDFSTEAFFGQGTRLTVV.

The chain has TRBV5-1 and TRBJ2-7; TRBD2 aligns across 10 bases. V lost 4 bases, J lost 3 bases, and 4 bases stayed unmatched. This CDR3 has 14 residues. The V gene's germline CDR1 is SGHRS and CDR2 YFSETQ. CDR3 sequence reads: CASSLGLAVYEQYF. The DNA of the CDR3 is TGCGCCAGCAGCCTAGGACTAGCGGTCTACGAGCAGTACTTC.

This chain links TRBV11-2 with TRBJ2-1; tentative D call: TRBD1 (6 bases). The germline CDR1 and CDR2 sequences are SGHAT and FQNNGV. Trimming shortened V by 7 bases and J by 6 bases, and 16 bases separated the two germline ends. The CDR3 is 14 amino acids. CDR3 region: CASNLIQGFNEQFF. CDR3 DNA sequence: TGTGCCAGCAACCTTATACAGGGATTCAATGAGCAGTTCTTC. The variable domain in full, completed from reference TRBV11-2 and TRBJ2-1, reads EAGVAQSPRYKIIEKRQSVAFWCNPISGHATLYWYQQILGQGPKLLIQFQNNGVVDDSQLPKDRFSAERLKGVDSTLKIQPAKLEDSAVYLCASNLIQGFNEQFFGPGTRLTVL.

The chain carries TRBV19 and TRBJ2-5; no clear D. Gene TRBJ2-7 matches the end of the DNA better, so the J call may be wrong. The length of the CDR3 is 14 residues. The germline gives CDR1 LNHDA, CDR2 SQIVND (reference sequence). This CDR3 reads CASSIGWGSYEQYF. The CDR3 nucleotides are TGTGCCAGTAGTATCGGATGGGGCTCCTACGAGCAGTACTTC.

V is TRBV7-9 and J is TRBJ1-1; TRBD1 matches at 7 bases. J gave up 1 base and V 5 bases, and 7 bases lay outside the gene matches. The CDR3 loop spans 15 amino acids. Per the germline V gene, CDR1 is SEHNR and CDR2 is FQNEAQ (reference sequence). The chain's CDR3 is CASSRQGTTNTEAFF. CDR3 nucleotides: TGTGCCAGCAGCAGACAGGGCACGACGAACACTGAAGCTTTCTTT. Complete variable domain (other parts from reference TRBV7-9 and TRBJ1-1): DTGVSQNPRHKITKRGQNVTFRCDPISEHNRLYWYRQTLGQGPEFLTYFQNEAQLEKSRLLSDRFSAERPKGSFSTLEIQRTEQGDSAMYLCASSRQGTTNTEAFFGQGTRLTVV.

V usage is TRBV9 and J usage is TRBJ1-2, with D maybe TRBD1 (5 bases). Germline V gene data show CDR1 as SGDLS and CDR2 as YYNGEE. The CDR3 extends over 14 amino acids. The germline V and J ends were trimmed by 2 bases and 0 bases, with 8 bases remaining between them. The CDR3 sequence is CASSVTVSNYGYTF. The CDR3 nucleotides read TGTGCCAGCAGCGTGACAGTCTCTAACTATGGCTACACCTTC.

The J gene is TRBJ2-5, the V gene TRBV28, with TRBD1 matching over 11 bases. Germline-derived CDR1 and CDR2 are MDHEN and SYDVKM. The CDR3 covers 17 residues. V was pared by 2 bases and J by 2 bases, with 7 bases of the junction left unmatched. This CDR3 is CASSLKDRGHYQETQYF. CDR3 bases: TGTGCCAGCAGTTTAAAGGACAGGGGGCATTATCAAGAGACCCAGTACTTC.

The V and J genes are TRBV5-5 and TRBJ2-4; the D gene is possibly TRBD2 (5 bases). This CDR3 region has 9 residues. Per the germline V gene, CDR1 is SGHKS and CDR2 is YYEKEE (reference sequence). Trimming took off 4 bases at V and 13 bases at J, with 6 bases between the two ends. In DNA, the CDR3 is TGTGCCAGCAGCACGGGACAGTACTTC. This encodes CASSTGQYF.

The V gene is TRBV5-1, the J gene TRBJ2-7; tentative D call: TRBD1 (6 bases). The germline V and J ends were trimmed by 2 bases and 2 bases, with 14 bases remaining between them. The CDR3 spans 15 residues. The germline V gene encodes CDR1 SGHRS and CDR2 YFSETQ. CDR3 nucleotide sequence: TGCGCCAGCAGCTTACACAGGGTGGGGACCTACGAGCAGTACTTC. It codes for CASSLHRVGTYEQYF.